Sequencing of this T cell receptor beta chain was carried out in a study of neurological immune-mediated disorders. Notes on the study in general: The expanded clones of different subjects shared no CDR3 amino acid sequences (suggesting private repertoires in all groups).

Worth noting for this clonotype: Its specificity is unknown.

PBMCs numbering 2 million and stored at -80 C yielded the unsorted libraries. The yield of each sequencing run was over 160 million TCR-beta sequences from 15-18 subjects. TCRdb analysed the 5' RACE reads with MiXCR anew, one entry per CDR3 protein. The sample yields fewer than 35,000 distinct CDR3 sequences, approximately 4.3% seen once. Looked up from germline, CDR1 is SGHRS and CDR2 is YFSETQ. V lost 4 bases and J lost 2; bases outside the gene matches: 5. The CDR3 totals 15 residues. The specimen sequenced was PBMCs. The clonotype was recovered from a man aged 18 to 30 in good health. This chain joins TRBV5-1 and TRBJ2-2, with 7 nucleotides matching TRBD1. This chain's CDR3 is CASSEDRPNTGELFF. The CDR3 DNA is TGCGCCAGCAGCGAGGACAGGCCCAACACCGGGGAGCTGTTTTTT.